Below are 13 T cell receptor beta chains sequenced from a single sample in a study of Ad26.COV2.S vaccination and SARS-CoV-2 variants (dated by TCRdb to the early 2020s). The intended sense of this specimen's treatment or condition label: around 19 received Ad26.COV2.S at low or high dose, single or two shots; about 5 received placebo; per-sample allocation not given. Repertoires of vaccine and placebo recipients were sequenced from samples collected on day 63 after the first injection. The library was produced with the immunoSEQ multiplex PCR assay. TCRdb stores this immuneACCESS table with in-frame sequences only. Part of the clones is absent; in the studies checked, under half of the shortfall reflects unresolved V genes, and no reason is known for the rest. The sample table lists 300,000 to 400,000 clones, around nine tenths of them with a count of one. The ten largest account for around 5.3% of the sample.

The specimen was peripheral blood, collected in a trial of Ad26.COV2.S vaccine versus placebo. The receptors derive from a person aged 18 to 65 who received the Ad26.COV2.S COVID-19 vaccine or a placebo.

The V gene is TRBV5-1, the J gene TRBJ2-7; D is possibly TRBD2 (6 bases). Per the germline V gene, CDR1 is SGHRS and CDR2 is YFSETQ. The CDR3 sequence is 14 residues long. V was cut by 7 bases and J by 0 bases, with 14 bases left in between. CDR3 sequence: CASHQGLVSYEQYF. The CDR3 nucleotides read TGCGCCAGCCATCAGGGACTGGTCTCCTACGAGCAGTACTTC.

The rearrangement links TRBV7-2 to TRBJ1-4, with D uncertain. The CDR3 covers 14 residues. The ends were cut back, 4 bases at V and 0 bases at J, with 6 bases in the middle. CDR1 and CDR2 (germline): SGHTA, FQGNSA. CDR3 protein: CASSWVATNEKLFF. The CDR3 DNA reads TGTGCCAGCAGCTGGGTTGCAACTAATGAAAAACTGTTTTTT.

The chain uses TRBV28 and TRBJ1-2; D is unresolved. Between the trimmed V and J ends, which lost 8 bases and 4 bases, there was a span of 14 bases. CDR1 is MDHEN, CDR2 SYDVKM, per germline. CDR3 length equals 13 residues. CDR3 protein: CASADQVTYGYTF. The CDR3 coding sequence is TGTGCCAGCGCGGACCAGGTTACCTATGGCTACACCTTC.

The V and J genes are TRBV2 and TRBJ2-3; the D gene could be TRBD1 or TRBD2 (7 bases each). The CDR3 consists of 13 residues. The V gene's germline CDR1 is SNHLY and CDR2 FYNNEI. V was cut by 6 bases and J by 6 bases, with 13 bases left in between. The CDR3 loop reads CASRGGGGDTQYF. CDR3 sequence (DNA): TGTGCCAGCAGGGGAGGGGGCGGGGATACGCAGTATTTT. The variable domain in full, with the rest retrieved from reference TRBV2 and TRBJ2-3, is EPEVTQTPSHQVTQMGQEVILRCVPISNHLYFYWYRQILGQKVEFLVSFYNNEISEKSEIFDDQFSVERPDGSNFTLKIRSTKLEDSAMYFCASRGGGGDTQYFGPGTRLTVL.

The chain couples TRBV19 to TRBJ2-1, with D possibly matching TRBD1 (5 bases). V lost 0 bases and J lost 3, with 9 bases in between. The CDR3 length is 15 residues. CDR1 LNHDA and CDR2 SQIVND come from the germline V gene (reference sequence). The CDR3 DNA sequence: TGTGCCAGTAGTATAGATCCCAGGGACTACAATGAGCAGTTCTTC. This translates into CASSIDPRDYNEQFF.

The chain employs TRBV25-1 and TRBJ2-1, with D maybe TRBD1 (5 bases). Germline CDR1 reads MGHDK; CDR2 reads SYGVNS. The V end lost 2 bases, the J end lost 2 bases, and 7 bases lay between the germline ends. This CDR3 comprises 14 residues. CDR3 loop: CASSEAGTYNEQFF. CDR3 DNA: TGTGCCAGCAGTGAAGCAGGGACCTACAATGAGCAGTTCTTC. The full variable domain, completed using reference TRBV25-1 and TRBJ2-1, is EADIYQTPRYLVIGTGKKITLECSQTMGHDKMYWYQQDPGMELHLIHYSYGVNSTEKGDLSSESTVSRIRTEHFPLTLESARPSHTSQYLCASSEAGTYNEQFFGPGTRLTVL.

This clone has more than one count but fewer than ten. The V call is TRBV7-8, the J call TRBJ2-1; a weak D match, TRBD1 (5 bases). The CDR3 runs 13 residues. CDR1 and CDR2 from the germline V gene are SGHVS and FQNEAQ. Deletions cut 2 bases from V and 10 bases from J, with 12 bases between. The CDR3: CASSLSSRGEQFF. CDR3 DNA sequence: TGTGCCAGCAGCTTAAGTAGTAGGGGAGAGCAGTTCTTC.

This sequence joins TRBV7-2 and TRBJ2-5; the D is unclear. The CDR3 is made up of 14 amino acids. Between the trimmed V and J ends, which lost 1 base and 3 bases, there was a span of 9 bases. The V gene's germline CDR1 is SGHTA and CDR2 FQGNSA. The CDR3 is CASSLVASKETQYF. CDR3 bases: TGTGCCAGCAGCTTAGTGGCCTCAAAAGAGACCCAGTACTTC. Based on the CDR3 plus reference TRBV7-2 and TRBJ2-5, the full variable domain is GAGVSQSPSNKVTEKGKDVELRCDPISGHTALYWYRQSLGQGLEFLIYFQGNSAPDKSGLPSDRFSAERTGGSVSTLTIQRTQQEDSAVYLCASSLVASKETQYFGPGTRLLVL.

V usage is TRBV5-4 and J usage is TRBJ2-7; 9 bases are shared with TRBD1. V gave up 4 bases and J gave up 5 bases; unmatched junction bases: 10. CDR1 is SGHNT and CDR2 is YYREEE in the germline V gene (reference sequence). The CDR3 is 15 amino acids. DNA for the CDR3: TGTGCCAGCAGCCGGACGGGACAGGGAACCCACGAGCAGTACTTC. Translated, it gives CASSRTGQGTHEQYF.

V gene TRBV7-9 combines with J gene TRBJ1-4, with D unclear. Trimming shortened V by 0 bases and J by 2 bases, and 10 bases separated the two germline ends. CDR1 SEHNR and CDR2 FQNEAQ come from the germline V gene (reference sequence). The CDR3 is 16 amino acids. The CDR3 DNA follows: TGTGCCAGCAGCTTAGCTGTAGGAGGGACTAATGAAAAACTGTTTTTT. The encoded protein is CASSLAVGGTNEKLFF.

This chain joins TRBV7-6 and TRBJ1-1; D possibly corresponds to TRBD1 (5 bases). CDR1 is SGHVS and CDR2 is FNYEAQ in the germline V gene. CDR3 length equals 16 residues. V lost 2 bases to trimming and J lost 1 base, with 14 bases between them. The CDR3 is CASSLLREGPNTEAFF. In DNA form, the CDR3 reads TGTGCCAGCAGCTTATTGAGGGAGGGACCGAACACTGAAGCTTTCTTT.

The chain links TRBV10-3 to TRBJ2-7; maybe TRBD1 (5 bases). Germline lookup yields CDR1 ENHRY and CDR2 SYGVKD. V shed 10 bases and J shed 2 bases, with 18 bases lying between them. This CDR3 contains 14 residues. CDR3 coding DNA: TGTGCCACCCGGTCTGAGACAGAGCCCTACGAGCAGTACTTC. It is translated as CATRSETEPYEQYF.

This sequence joins TRBV19 and TRBJ1-5; D may be TRBD1 (6 bases). Germline V lookup: CDR1 LNHDA, CDR2 SQIVND (reference sequence). V dropped 4 bases and J dropped 3 bases, with 16 bases sitting between them. The CDR3 contains 16 residues. The CDR3 protein is CASSKDTGASNQPQHF. CDR3 DNA: TGTGCCAGTAGTAAAGACACGGGGGCGTCCAATCAGCCCCAGCATTTT.